This entry lists 14 T cell receptor beta chains sequenced from one sample in a study of brain T cells in children with intractable seizures. Time point described: blood from clinic visit 5 months post-surgery; TSC patient then seizure free. Data came from immunoSEQ multiplex PCR; TCRdb stores just in-frame clones and leaves some out. This table holds hundreds of thousands of clones, roughly 92% found once. This sample comprised peripheral blood, obtained more than 4 months after surgery. The source is a boy younger than two with tuberous sclerosis and intractable seizures.

V is TRBV19 and J is TRBJ2-5, with D possibly being TRBD1 or TRBD2 (5 bases each). Between the trimmed V and J ends, which lost 8 bases and 5 bases, there was a span of 12 bases. CDR3 length: 12 amino acids. From germline, CDR1 is LNHDA and CDR2 SQIVND (reference sequence). DNA of the CDR3: TGTGCCAGTCAAAGTGAGGGGGAGACCCAGTACTTC. Its translation: CASQSEGETQYF. Looking up the rest from reference TRBV19 and TRBJ2-5 gives the full variable domain: DGGITQSPKYLFRKEGQNVTLSCEQNLNHDAMYWYRQDPGQGLRLIYYSQIVNDFQKGDIAEGYSVSREKKESFPLTVTSAQKNPTAFYLCASQSEGETQYFGPGTRLLVL.

In its sample, this clone was seen once. DNA for the CDR3: TGTGCCAGCAGCCCCGGGGGCATGGAGACCCAGTACTTC. This translates into CASSPGGMETQYF. The V gene is TRBV11-3, the J gene TRBJ2-5, with D perhaps assigned TRBD1 or TRBD2 (6 bases each). The CDR3 is 13 amino acids. V lost 5 bases and J 5 bases, leaving 12 bases between the germline ends. CDR1 and CDR2 (germline): SGHNT, YENEEA.

This clone came up once. The chain has TRBV6-5 and TRBJ2-7; D gene unclear. The CDR3 covers 12 residues. Trimming removed 8 bases from V and 3 bases from J, with 11 bases in between. Germline CDR1 reads MNHEY; CDR2 reads SVGAGI. CDR3 protein: CASFEIYYEQYF. The CDR3 DNA reads TGTGCCAGCTTTGAAATCTACTACGAGCAGTACTTC.

The V call is TRBV6-5, the J call TRBJ2-7; 7 positions match TRBD1. Germline lookup yields CDR1 MNHEY and CDR2 SVGAGI. CDR3 length: 15 residues. The V segment lost 6 bases and the J segment 2 bases; nucleotides outside the gene matches: 10. In DNA form, the CDR3 reads TGTGCCAGCAGAGTCGCTCCCGGGACAGCCTACGAGCAGTACTTC. Translation gives CASRVAPGTAYEQYF.

The chain recombines TRBV6-5 with TRBJ2-7; D might be TRBD1 or TRBD2, each matching 5 bases. V dropped 0 bases and J dropped 3 bases, with 12 bases sitting between them. The CDR3 is made up of 15 amino acids. Germline CDR1 MNHEY, CDR2 SVGAGI. This CDR3 is CASSYSGETDYEQYF. CDR3 DNA: TGTGCCAGCAGTTACTCGGGGGAAACGGACTACGAGCAGTACTTC.

This clone was seen a handful of times. The rearrangement uses TRBV27 and TRBJ1-1; D is possibly TRBD1 (5 bases). The CDR3 is made up of 13 amino acids. Per the germline V gene, CDR1 is MNHEY and CDR2 is SMNVEV (reference sequence). Between the trimmed V and J ends, which lost 8 bases and 0 bases, there was a span of 10 bases. Here the CDR3 reads CASAGTLNTEAFF. CDR3 bases: TGTGCCAGCGCCGGGACCCTGAACACTGAAGCTTTCTTT.

V is TRBV5-1 and J is TRBJ2-7; 8 nucleotides align to TRBD1. The CDR3 length is 14 residues. The germline CDR1 and CDR2 sequences are SGHRS and YFSETQ. V dropped 3 bases and J dropped 2; count of bases not matched to a gene: 4. In DNA, the CDR3 is TGCGCCAGCAGCTCGGACAGGGCTCCCTACGAGCAGTACTTC. Its translation: CASSSDRAPYEQYF.

This chain joins TRBV25-1 and TRBJ1-6, with TRBD1 matching over 8 bases. Germline CDR1 is MGHDK and CDR2 is SYGVNS. The junction had 12 bases not matched to a gene; V was cut back by 7 bases and J by 7 bases. This CDR3 has 16 amino acids. The CDR3 sequence: CASTDGQGAGNSPLHF. CDR3 sequence (DNA): TGTGCCAGCACTGACGGGCAGGGGGCGGGCAATTCACCCCTCCACTTT.

The V gene is TRBV9, the J gene TRBJ1-2; weak D call: TRBD1 (5 bases). This CDR3 is 15 amino acids long. Germline assignment: CDR1 SGDLS and CDR2 YYNGEE. With 0 bases removed from V and 5 bases from J, the gap between germline ends came to 14 bases. CDR3 in DNA: TGTGCCAGCAGCGTAGACGGGGCCCAAGGGTATGGCTACACCTTC. Translated: CASSVDGAQGYGYTF.

For this clone: At one of its ends the junction is not consistent with the germline gene, which may arise from a read error. This sequence joins TRBV6-5 and TRBJ1-2; D uncertain. This CDR3 is 11 amino acids long. Germline V CDR1 and CDR2: MNHEY, SVGAGI. The CDR3 DNA follows: TGCGGGTCGACGGGGTACTATGGCTACACCTTC. Amino acid sequence: CGSTGYYGYTF.

This sequence joins TRBV12-3 or TRBV12-4 and TRBJ2-1; a weak D match, TRBD2 (5 bases). V was shortened by 1 base and J by 6 bases, with 7 bases between the two germline ends. This CDR3 comprises 13 residues. This chain's CDR3 is CASSLGGLNEQFF. In nucleotides, the CDR3 is TGTGCCAGCAGTTTAGGCGGACTCAATGAGCAGTTCTTC.

The chain is built from TRBV7-8 and TRBJ1-2; 7 bases agree with TRBD1. V gave up 5 bases and J gave up 3 bases; unmatched junction bases: 9. Germline V lookup: CDR1 SGHVS, CDR2 FQNEAQ. The CDR3 extends over 15 amino acids. The DNA for the CDR3 is TGTGCCAGCAGCATTGGACAGGTGCTCTACTATGGCTACACCTTC. Translation gives CASSIGQVLYYGYTF.

The chain links TRBV6-6 to TRBJ2-3, with TRBD2 matching 10 bases. V lost 2 bases and J lost 6; bases outside the gene matches: 8. The V gene's germline CDR1 is MNHNY and CDR2 SVGAGI (reference sequence). The CDR3 runs to 16 residues. The CDR3 region is CASSYERGGPQDTQYF. In DNA form, the CDR3 reads TGTGCCAGCAGTTACGAGCGGGGGGGACCTCAGGATACGCAGTATTTT.

The chain couples TRBV9 to TRBJ2-1, with TRBD2 matching over 12 bases. Germline loops: CDR1 SGDLS, CDR2 YYNGEE. The length of the CDR3 is 18 residues. The trim removed 0 bases at V and 9 bases at J, leaving 13 bases unmatched. The CDR3 region is CASSVGKASGRANFEQFF. The CDR3 nucleotides are TGTGCCAGCAGCGTAGGGAAGGCTAGCGGGAGGGCCAACTTTGAGCAGTTCTTC.